What follows are 15 T cell receptor beta chains derived from one specimen sequenced in a study of T cells in Graves' hyperthyroidism and ophthalmopathy. RNA transcripts gave rise to amplified TCR beta CDR3 regions. First-round RT-PCR targeting the TCR CDR3 was performed with the HTBI primer set. TCRdb recomputed calls from the multiplex PCR reads with MiXCR, one row per CDR3 protein. Among roughly 580,000 distinct CDR3 sequences listed, around 14% were seen once. The specimen sequenced was blood. These TCRs come from a woman under 40 with Graves' hyperthyroidism that later progressed to Graves' ophthalmopathy.

The rearrangement uses TRBV2 and TRBJ2-1; D is ambiguous. CDR3 length equals 12 residues. The germline V gene encodes CDR1 SNHLY and CDR2 FYNNEI. Trimming stripped 6 bases from V and 6 bases from J, with 9 bases between. The CDR3: CASSFSRNEQFF. CDR3 sequence (DNA): TGTGCCAGCAGCTTTAGCCGCAATGAGCAGTTCTTC.

This clonotype was observed many times. This chain joins TRBV11-2 and TRBJ2-2; 10 bases agree with TRBD2. The CDR3 covers 20 residues. V dropped 0 bases and J dropped 0; count of bases not matched to a gene: 10. In germline, CDR1 is SGHAT, CDR2 FQNNGV. CDR3 bases: TGTGCCAGCAGCTTAGAAGGGGCGGCTAGCGGGAGCGCGAACACCGGGGAGCTGTTTTTT. Translating gives CASSLEGAASGSANTGELFF.

This clonotype was seen many times. The V gene is TRBV12-3 or TRBV12-4, the J gene TRBJ2-1; 10 bases are a match to TRBD2. CDR3 length: 17 amino acids. Germline trimming cut 6 bases from V and 3 bases from J; bases unmatched to any gene: 11. CDR3 nucleotides: TGTGCCAGCAGATTCCCCGTTGGGACTAGCGTCTACAATGAGCAGTTCTTC. Translated: CASRFPVGTSVYNEQFF.

This clonotype was picked up many times. The chain carries TRBV12-3 or TRBV12-4 and TRBJ2-1; maybe TRBD1 (5 bases). The CDR3 runs 14 residues. V dropped 6 bases and J dropped 0 bases, with 9 bases sitting between them. CDR3 DNA sequence: TGTGCCAGCAGGCACGACAGCTCCTACAATGAGCAGTTCTTC. The encoded protein is CASRHDSSYNEQFF.

A single count supports this clonotype. The chain recombines TRBV13 with TRBJ2-7; 8 nucleotides agree with TRBD2. Per germline, CDR1 PRHDT and CDR2 FYEKMQ (reference sequence). The V gene end was trimmed by 1 base and the J gene end by 3 bases; junction bases not matched to a gene: 5. CDR3 length equals 15 residues. CDR3 region: CASSLAAGVIYEQYF. The CDR3 DNA sequence: TGTGCCAGCAGCTTAGCAGCGGGAGTCATCTACGAGCAGTACTTC.

This clonotype was recorded at least ten times. The CDR3 region has the DNA TGTGCCAGCAGCTTAGTTGGCGGGGGATCCTACGAGCAGTACTTC. Translated, it gives CASSLVGGGSYEQYF. The rearrangement uses TRBV7-2 and TRBJ2-7; 7 bases agree with TRBD2. V lost 1 base and J lost 1; bases outside the gene matches: 4. This CDR3 region has 15 residues. Germline V gives CDR1 SGHTA, CDR2 FQGNSA. Based on the CDR3 plus reference TRBV7-2 and TRBJ2-7, the full variable domain is GAGVSQSPSNKVTEKGKDVELRCDPISGHTALYWYRQSLGQGLEFLIYFQGNSAPDKSGLPSDRFSAERTGGSVSTLTIQRTQQEDSAVYLCASSLVGGGSYEQYFGPGTRLTVT.

At least ten counts were recorded for this clonotype. This sequence joins TRBV29-1 and TRBJ2-5; TRBD1 agrees at 8 bases. CDR1 and CDR2 from the germline V gene are SQVTM and ANQGSEA. CDR3 length equals 13 residues. After removal of 7 bases from V and 6 bases from J, the junction contained 10 bases not matched to a gene. CDR3 in DNA: TGCAGCGCCGGGACAGGTTCTAGGCAGACCCAGTACTTC. Residues: CSAGTGSRQTQYF.

The V gene is TRBV27, the J gene TRBJ1-4; TRBD1 aligns across 7 bases. CDR1 and CDR2 (germline): MNHEY, SMNVEV (reference sequence). The CDR3 extends over 15 amino acids. Germline trimming cut 5 bases from V and 8 bases from J; bases unmatched to any gene: 11. The CDR3 region is CASSASTGAGEKLFF. CDR3 nucleotide sequence: TGTGCCAGCAGTGCCTCTACAGGGGCAGGGGAAAAACTGTTTTTT. Full variable domain (rest looked up from reference TRBV27 and TRBJ1-4): EAQVTQNPRYLITVTGKKLTVTCSQNMNHEYMSWYRQDPGLGLRQIYYSMNVEVTDKGDVPEGYKVSRKEKRNFPLILESPSPNQTSLYFCASSASTGAGEKLFFGSGTQLSVL.

Ten or more counts support this clonotype. The chain links TRBV18 to TRBJ2-1, with 11 bases that match TRBD2. The V gene end was trimmed by 3 bases and the J gene end by 14 bases; junction bases not matched to a gene: 12. The CDR3 runs to 15 residues. CDR1 is KGHSH and CDR2 is LQKENI in the germline V gene. This CDR3 reads CASSPQRGTSGGEFF. In DNA form, the CDR3 reads TGTGCCAGCTCACCGCAACGAGGGACTAGCGGTGGAGAGTTCTTC.

This clonotype was observed many times. The V gene is TRBV2, the J gene TRBJ1-1, with a tentative D call TRBD1 (6 bases). The CDR3 runs 12 residues. The V and J ends lost 8 bases and 6 bases respectively, with 13 bases between them. Per the germline V gene, CDR1 is SNHLY and CDR2 is FYNNEI. CDR3 bases: TGTGCCAGCGCGAAGGAGGGGGCTGAAGCTTTCTTT. This encodes CASAKEGAEAFF.

This clonotype appeared many times. J is TRBJ1-6 and V is TRBV30, with D possibly being TRBD1 (5 bases). The CDR3 is made up of 14 amino acids. Germline lookup yields CDR1 GTSNPN and CDR2 SVGIG (reference sequence). Trimming cost V 5 bases and J 9 bases, with 17 bases left between them. The CDR3 sequence is CAWDHTGSSSPLHF. DNA for the CDR3: TGTGCCTGGGACCATACAGGCTCATCTTCACCCCTCCACTTT.

In its sample, this clonotype was seen many times. The chain is built from TRBV6-2 or TRBV6-3 and TRBJ1-5, with D hard to call. V lost 6 bases, J lost 6 bases, and 9 bases lay in between. The CDR3 totals 12 residues. The germline V gene encodes CDR1 MNHEY and CDR2 SVGEGT. CDR3 nucleotide sequence: TGTGCCAGCAGAATCCCCCCTCAGCCCCAGCATTTT. Protein: CASRIPPQPQHF.

This clonotype was detected ten times or more. J is TRBJ1-1 and V is TRBV7-8, with TRBD1 as a possible D gene (6 bases). Germline CDR1 SGHVS, CDR2 FQNEAQ. Trimming took 3 bases from V and 0 from J, leaving 17 bases between them. The CDR3 is 17 residues long. The CDR3 sequence: CASSFDRMGGLNTEAFF. CDR3 in DNA: TGTGCCAGCAGCTTCGATAGGATGGGGGGGCTGAACACTGAAGCTTTCTTT.

The genes are TRBV19 and TRBJ2-3; the D gene is possibly TRBD2 (6 bases). In germline, CDR1 is LNHDA, CDR2 SQIVND (reference sequence). The V gene lost 3 bases and the J gene lost 6 bases, with 16 bases spanning the gap. The CDR3 runs 15 residues. The CDR3, as DNA: TGTGCCAGTAGTATTCAGTGGGAGGCGGGCGATACGCAGTATTTT. Translated, it gives CASSIQWEAGDTQYF.

This chain connects TRBV20-1 to TRBJ1-4, with 10 bases that match TRBD1. Germline V gene lookup returns CDR1 DFQATT and CDR2 SNEGSKA (reference sequence). This CDR3 is built from 16 residues. The V segment lost 1 base and the J segment 7 bases; nucleotides outside the gene matches: 9. The CDR3 is CSARGWKGTGVEKLFF. The CDR3 nucleotides are TGCAGTGCTAGAGGTTGGAAGGGGACAGGGGTTGAAAAACTGTTTTTT.